This T cell receptor (beta chain) is drawn from a study of PD-1 blockade in classical Hodgkin lymphoma. On the study more broadly: Patients had nivolumab dosed at 3 mg/kg, delivered intravenously every 2 weeks.

Trimming took 1 base from V and 1 from J, leaving 6 bases between them. This CDR3 is built from 14 residues. The germline gives CDR1 LGHNA, CDR2 YNFKEQ. Every patient had relapsed following autologous stem cell transplantation, and cohorts differed in brentuximab vedotin exposure. Findings and caveats of the study: What drove the repertoire differences, possibly disease activity or prior therapy, has not been defined. Baseline TCR diversity was reportedly lower in newly diagnosed patients than in healthy donors. It was reported as lower still in relapsed/refractory patients.

A word on this clone: Its antigen is still unknown.

Using immunoSEQ multiplex PCR, the repertoire was profiled, and TCRdb retains in-frame clones only, with some absent. Of approximately 25,000 clones in the sample, approximately 69% were seen once. This TCR was sampled from a human donor with classical Hodgkin lymphoma. The rearrangement uses TRBV4-2 and TRBJ2-3, with unresolved D. Sequencing used peripheral blood mononuclear cells (PBMCs), obtained at baseline. This CDR3 is CASSQGPGTDTQYF. For the CDR3, the DNA is TGTGCCAGCAGCCAAGGGCCTGGCACAGATACGCAGTATTTT.